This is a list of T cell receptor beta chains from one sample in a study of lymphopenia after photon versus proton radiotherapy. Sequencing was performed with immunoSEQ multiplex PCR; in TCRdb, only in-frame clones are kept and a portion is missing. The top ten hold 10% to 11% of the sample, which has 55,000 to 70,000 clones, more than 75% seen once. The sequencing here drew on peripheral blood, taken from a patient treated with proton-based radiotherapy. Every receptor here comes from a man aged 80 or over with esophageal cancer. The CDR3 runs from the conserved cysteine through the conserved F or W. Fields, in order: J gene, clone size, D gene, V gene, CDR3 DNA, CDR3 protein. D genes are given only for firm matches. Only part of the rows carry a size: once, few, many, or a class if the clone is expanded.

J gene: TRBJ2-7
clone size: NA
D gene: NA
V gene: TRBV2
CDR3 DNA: TGTGCCAGCATTCAGGACAACGAGCAGTACTTC
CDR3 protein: CASIQDNEQYF

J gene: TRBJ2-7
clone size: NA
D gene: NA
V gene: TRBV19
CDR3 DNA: TGTGCCAGTAGTATAGCCCCCCTCCGGACGGGCGAGCAGTACTTC
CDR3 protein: CASSIAPLRTGEQYF

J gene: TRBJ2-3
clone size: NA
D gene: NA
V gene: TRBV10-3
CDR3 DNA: TGTGCCATCAAGAACGGGGGGCGTCAAGATACGCAGTATTTT
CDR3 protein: CAIKNGGRQDTQYF

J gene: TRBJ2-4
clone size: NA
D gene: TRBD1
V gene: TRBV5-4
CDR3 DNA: TGTGCCAGCAGCTCCCAAGACAGGGGACGCATTCAGTACTTC
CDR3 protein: CASSSQDRGRIQYF

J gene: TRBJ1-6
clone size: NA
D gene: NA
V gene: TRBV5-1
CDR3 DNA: TGCGCCAGCAGCACGGACACGGCGGGTTCACCCCTCCACTTT
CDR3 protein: CASSTDTAGSPLHF

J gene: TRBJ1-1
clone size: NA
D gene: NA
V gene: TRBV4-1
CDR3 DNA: TGCGCCAGCAGCCAAGACAGGTCAAACACTGAAGCTTTCTTT
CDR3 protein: CASSQDRSNTEAFF

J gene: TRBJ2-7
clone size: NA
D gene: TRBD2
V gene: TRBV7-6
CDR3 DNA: TGTGCCAGCAGCTTAGAAGGACTAGCGGAAGGGGGTTACGAGCAGTACTTC
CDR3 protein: CASSLEGLAEGGYEQYF

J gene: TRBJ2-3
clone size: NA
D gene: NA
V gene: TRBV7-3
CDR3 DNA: TGTGCCAGCAGCCCTAGGACAGCTCCCACAGATACGCAGTATTTT
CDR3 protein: CASSPRTAPTDTQYF

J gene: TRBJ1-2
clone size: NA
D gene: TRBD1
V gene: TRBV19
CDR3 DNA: TGTGCCAGTAGTATCGGGACAGGGGTATTTGGCTACACCTTC
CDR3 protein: CASSIGTGVFGYTF

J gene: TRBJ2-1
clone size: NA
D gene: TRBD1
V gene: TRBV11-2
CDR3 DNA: TGTGCCAGCAGCTTGTACTGGGACAGTTACAATGAGCAGTTCTTC
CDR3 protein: CASSLYWDSYNEQFF

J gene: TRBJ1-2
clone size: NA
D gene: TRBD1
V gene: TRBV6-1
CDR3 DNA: TGTGCCAGCAGTGAATACTACAGGGGGAACTATGGCTACACCTTC
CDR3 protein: CASSEYYRGNYGYTF

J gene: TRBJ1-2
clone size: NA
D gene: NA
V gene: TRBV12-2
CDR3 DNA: TGTGCAAGTCGCAAGATTGCTCCACGAAAGACCTATGGCTACACCTTC
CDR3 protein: CASRKIAPRKTYGYTF

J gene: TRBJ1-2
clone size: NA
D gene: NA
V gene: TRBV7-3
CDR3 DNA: TGTGCCAGCAGCTTAAGGGCAGGGTCGTCCTATGGCTACACCTTC
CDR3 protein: CASSLRAGSSYGYTF

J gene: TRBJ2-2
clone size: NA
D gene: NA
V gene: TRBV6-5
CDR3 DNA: TGTGCCAGCAGTTACACCCAGGTTAACACCGGGGAGCTGTTTTTT
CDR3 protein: CASSYTQVNTGELFF

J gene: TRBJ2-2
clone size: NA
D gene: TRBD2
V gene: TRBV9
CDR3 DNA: TGTGCCAGCAGCGTAGGTGTTCTAGCGGGGTACACCGGGGAGCTGTTTTTT
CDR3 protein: CASSVGVLAGYTGELFF

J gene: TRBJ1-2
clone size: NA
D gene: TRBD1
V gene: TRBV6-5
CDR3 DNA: TGTGCCAGCAACCTACCAAGGGGACAGACGGATGGCTACACCTTC
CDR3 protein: CASNLPRGQTDGYTF

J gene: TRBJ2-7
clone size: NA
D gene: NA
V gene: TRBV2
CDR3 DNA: TGTGCCAGCAGTAGGGGTCCGGACGAGCAGTACTTC
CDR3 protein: CASSRGPDEQYF

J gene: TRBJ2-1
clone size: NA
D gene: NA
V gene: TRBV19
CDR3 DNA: TGTGCCAGTAGTGGGTCAGGGGGAGGCAATGAGCAGTTCTTC
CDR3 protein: CASSGSGGGNEQFF

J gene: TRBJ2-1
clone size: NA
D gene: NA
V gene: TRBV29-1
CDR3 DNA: TGCAGCGTTTATGAGACTAGTAAGGGCTACAATGAGCAGTTCTTC
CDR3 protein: CSVYETSKGYNEQFF

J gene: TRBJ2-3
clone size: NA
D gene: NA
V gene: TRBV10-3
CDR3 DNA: TGTGCCATCAGTGAGTCGACGGCAGGAGGGTTGACCGATACGCAGTATTTT
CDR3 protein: CAISESTAGGLTDTQYF

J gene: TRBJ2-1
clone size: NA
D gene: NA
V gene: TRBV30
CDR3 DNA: TGTGCCTGGAGTGTCGGGCTTAATGAGCAGTTCTTC
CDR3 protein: CAWSVGLNEQFF

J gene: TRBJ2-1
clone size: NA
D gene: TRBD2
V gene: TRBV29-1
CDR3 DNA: TGCAGCGCCCGACTAGCGGAGCACAATGAGCAGTTCTTC
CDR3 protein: CSARLAEHNEQFF

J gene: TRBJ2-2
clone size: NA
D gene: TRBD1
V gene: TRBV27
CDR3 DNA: TGTGCCAGCAGTTCACTGACGAGACAGGGGAACACCGGGGAGCTGTTTTTT
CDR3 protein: CASSSLTRQGNTGELFF

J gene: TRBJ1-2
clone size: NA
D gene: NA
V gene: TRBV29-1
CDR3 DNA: TGCAGCGTAGCCACACAGGGAGGAGGACTGGGCTACACCTTC
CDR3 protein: CSVATQGGGLGYTF

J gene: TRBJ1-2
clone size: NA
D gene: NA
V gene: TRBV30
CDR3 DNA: TGTGCCTGGAGTGTCTCGGCAGCTGTAGGCTACACCTTC
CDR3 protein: CAWSVSAAVGYTF

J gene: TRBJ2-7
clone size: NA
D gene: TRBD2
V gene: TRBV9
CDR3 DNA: TGTGCCAGCAGCGTAGAACCTAGCGGTGCCCTGGGGGAGCAGTACTTC
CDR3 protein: CASSVEPSGALGEQYF

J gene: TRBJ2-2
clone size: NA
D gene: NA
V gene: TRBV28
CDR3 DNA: TGTGCCAGCAGTTTATTCCCGGGGCGTGGCGGGGAGCTGTTTTTT
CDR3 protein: CASSLFPGRGGELFF

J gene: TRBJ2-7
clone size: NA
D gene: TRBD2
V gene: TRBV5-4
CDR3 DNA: TGTGCCAGCAGCAGTGGGGGACTAGCGGGAGTCTACGAGCAGTACTTC
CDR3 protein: CASSSGGLAGVYEQYF

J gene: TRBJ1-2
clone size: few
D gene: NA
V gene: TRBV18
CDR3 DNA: TGTGCCAGCTCACCCGATCACTATGGCTACACCTTC
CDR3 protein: CASSPDHYGYTF

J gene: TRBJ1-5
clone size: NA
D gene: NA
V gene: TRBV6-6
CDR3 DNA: TGTGCCAGCAGTAAACAGGGTTCAGGTCAGCCCCAGCATTTT
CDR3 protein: CASSKQGSGQPQHF

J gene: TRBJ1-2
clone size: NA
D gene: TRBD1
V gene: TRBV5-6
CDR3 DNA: TGTGCCAGCAGCTTGATCTCGGCGGACAGGGCACTTGGCTACACCTTC
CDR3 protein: CASSLISADRALGYTF

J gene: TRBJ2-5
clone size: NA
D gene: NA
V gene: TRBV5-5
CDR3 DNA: TGTGCCAGCAGCCCGGCCCCGGGGATCGAAGAGACCCAGTACTTC
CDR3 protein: CASSPAPGIEETQYF

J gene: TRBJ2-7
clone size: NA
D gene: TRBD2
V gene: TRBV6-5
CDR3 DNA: TGTGCCAGCAGAATCAGCGGGAGTTTCAACGAGCAGTACTTC
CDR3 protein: CASRISGSFNEQYF

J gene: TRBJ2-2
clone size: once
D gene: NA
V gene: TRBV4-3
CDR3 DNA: TGCGCCAGCAGCCTAGAAGGTTCGAACACCGGGGAGCTGTTTTTT
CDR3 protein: CASSLEGSNTGELFF

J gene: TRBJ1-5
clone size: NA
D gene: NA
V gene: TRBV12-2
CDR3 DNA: TGTGCAAGTCGCTTAGTCGGGGGGCGTCAGCCCCAGCATTTT
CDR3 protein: CASRLVGGRQPQHF

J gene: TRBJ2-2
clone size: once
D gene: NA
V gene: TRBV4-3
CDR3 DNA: TGCGCCAGCAGCCCAAGCACGGGGGAAGGTACCGGGGAGCTGTTTTTT
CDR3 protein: CASSPSTGEGTGELFF

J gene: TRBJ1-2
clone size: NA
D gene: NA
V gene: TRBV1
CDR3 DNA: TGCACCAGCAGCCAAGCCAACGGGACGGGGAACTATGGCTACACCTTC
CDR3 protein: CTSSQANGTGNYGYTF

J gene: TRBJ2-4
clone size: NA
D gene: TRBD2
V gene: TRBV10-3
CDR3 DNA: TGTGCCATCAGTGATTTGGCAGGGACTAGTCGGGGAAACATTCAGTACTTC
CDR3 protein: CAISDLAGTSRGNIQYF